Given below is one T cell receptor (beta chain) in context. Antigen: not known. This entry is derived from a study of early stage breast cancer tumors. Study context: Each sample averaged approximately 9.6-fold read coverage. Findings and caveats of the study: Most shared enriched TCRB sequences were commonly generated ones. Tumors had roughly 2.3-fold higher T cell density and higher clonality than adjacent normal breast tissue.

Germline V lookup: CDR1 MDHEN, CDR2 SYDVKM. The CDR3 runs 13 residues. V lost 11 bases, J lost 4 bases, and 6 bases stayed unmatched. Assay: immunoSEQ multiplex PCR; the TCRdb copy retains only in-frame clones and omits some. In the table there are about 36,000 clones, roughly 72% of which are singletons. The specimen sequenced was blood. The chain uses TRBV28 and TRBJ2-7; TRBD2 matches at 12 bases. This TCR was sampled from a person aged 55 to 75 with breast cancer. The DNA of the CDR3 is TGTGCCGCAAAGACTAGCGGGAGATACGAGCAGTACTTC. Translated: CAAKTSGRYEQYF.